This entry is about one T cell receptor (beta chain). The sample comes from a study of glioma-infiltrating T cells after dendritic cell vaccination. The overall study: Dendritic cells derived from monocytes and pulsed with autologous tumor lysate formed the vaccine.

Using immunoSEQ multiplex PCR, the repertoire was profiled, and TCRdb retains in-frame clones only, with some absent. Among 80,000 to 95,000 clones listed, more than 75% were seen once. No glioblastoma patient carried an isocitrate dehydrogenase mutation. Blood PBMC samples: pre-vaccination, two weeks post third vaccination, and at tumor progression. CDR3 size: 13 residues. V lost 6 bases, J lost 6 bases, and 14 bases lay in between. The germline V gene encodes CDR1 MRHNA and CDR2 SNTAGT. The specimen comprised blood, sampled before dendritic cell vaccination. This TCR was sampled from a human donor with glioblastoma. The chain links TRBV6-4 to TRBJ1-1; D is unresolved. CDR3 protein: CASSPVPGAEAFF. In DNA, the CDR3 is TGTGCCAGCAGCCCTGTTCCCGGGGCTGAAGCTTTCTTT.